Reported below is one T cell receptor beta chain. As yet, its antigen is unknown. V was shortened by 5 bases and J by 4 bases, with 24 bases between the two germline ends. Germline assignment: CDR1 LNHDA and CDR2 SQIVND (reference sequence). The CDR3 sequence is 18 residues long. These data originate in a study of graft-versus-host responses after intestinal transplantation. Study in general: Anti-thymocyte globulin induction, then tacrolimus and steroids for two to four years, went to all recipients. Overall study findings and caveats: GvH clones were identified in recipient marrow, with some first appearing in ileum or blood. Those patients showing graft-donor T cell macrochimerism displayed high graft-versus-host to host-versus-graft clonal ratios in allografts.

Libraries were prepared by immunoSEQ multiplex PCR; TCRdb keeps only in-frame clonotypes and omits some of them. The table lists about 85,000 clones, 75% to 95% of them singletons. The receptor was isolated from a human donor who was the organ donor for an intestinal transplant. J is TRBJ1-5 and V is TRBV19; D perhaps matches TRBD1 (6 bases). Material: unstimulated CD8+ T cells sorted from spleen or lymph node cells, obtained before transplant. The CDR3 DNA reads TGTGCCAGTAGTTCGTTCCGACCAACAGGGCGCGTTAATCAGCCCCAGCATTTT. Translated, it gives CASSSFRPTGRVNQPQHF.